These 4 T cell receptor beta chains were sequenced from one sample in a study of blood T cell repertoires in COVID-19. The method was immunoSEQ multiplex PCR; TCRdb's version includes in-frame clones alone and lacks a portion of them. This table holds about 140,000 clones, roughly four fifths found once. The source material was PBMCs or T cells enriched from blood (not recorded which). These receptors originate from a woman aged 50 to 65 with acute COVID-19.

The chain recombines TRBV5-6 with TRBJ1-1, with D perhaps matching TRBD1 (5 bases). With 4 bases removed from V and 2 bases from J, the gap between germline ends came to 18 bases. Germline V CDR1 and CDR2: SGHDT, YYEEEE. The CDR3 loop spans 16 amino acids. CDR3: CASSLLGKGRNTEAFF. In nucleotides, the CDR3 is TGTGCCAGCAGCCTCCTGGGGAAGGGGCGAAACACTGAAGCTTTCTTT. Full variable domain (remainder filled in from reference TRBV5-6 and TRBJ1-1): DAGVTQSPTHLIKTRGQQVTLRCSPKSGHDTVSWYQQALGQGPQFIFQYYEEEERQRGNFPDRFSGHQFPNYSSELNVNALLLGDSALYLCASSLLGKGRNTEAFFGQGTRLTVV.

This rearrangement joins TRBV27 to TRBJ1-2; D unclear. V was clipped by 5 bases and J by 2 bases, with 9 bases between them. Germline lookup yields CDR1 MNHEY and CDR2 SMNVEV (reference sequence). The CDR3 is made up of 13 amino acids. CDR3 DNA: TGTGCCAGCAGTCCGGCGGGGAACTATGGCTACACCTTC. Protein: CASSPAGNYGYTF.

In its sample, this clone was seen once. The chain links TRBV11-1 to TRBJ2-1; D is perhaps TRBD1 (6 bases). Germline loops: CDR1 SGHAT, CDR2 FQDESV (reference sequence). CDR3 length: 15 amino acids. V gave up 1 base and J gave up 1 base, with 8 bases separating them. The CDR3 sequence is CASSLEGVSYNEQFF. The CDR3 DNA follows: TGTGCCAGCAGCTTAGAGGGGGTGTCCTACAATGAGCAGTTCTTC.

The chain carries TRBV6-2 or TRBV6-3 and TRBJ2-5, with 10 nucleotides matching TRBD2. The V and J ends lost 0 bases and 3 bases, in that order; junction bases with no gene match: 10. The CDR3 consists of 18 residues. Germline V gene data show CDR1 as MNHEY and CDR2 as SVGEGT. This CDR3 is CASSYSSYVSGRKETQYF. The CDR3 coding sequence is TGTGCCAGCAGTTACTCGAGCTATGTTAGCGGGAGGAAAGAGACCCAGTACTTC.